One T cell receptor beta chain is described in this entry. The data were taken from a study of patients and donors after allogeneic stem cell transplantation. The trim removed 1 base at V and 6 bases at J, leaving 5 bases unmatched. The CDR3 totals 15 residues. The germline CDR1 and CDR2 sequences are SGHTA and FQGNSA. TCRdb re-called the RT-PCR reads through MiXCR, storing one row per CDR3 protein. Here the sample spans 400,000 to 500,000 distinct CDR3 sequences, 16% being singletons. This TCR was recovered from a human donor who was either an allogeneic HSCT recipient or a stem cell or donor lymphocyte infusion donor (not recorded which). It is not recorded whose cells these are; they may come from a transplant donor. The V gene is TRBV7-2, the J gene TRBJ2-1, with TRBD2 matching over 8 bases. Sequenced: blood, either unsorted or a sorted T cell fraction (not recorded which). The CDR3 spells CASSLGAGVSNEQFF. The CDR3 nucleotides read TGTGCCAGCAGCTTAGGAGCGGGGGTATCCAATGAGCAGTTCTTC.